This is a list of T cell receptor beta chains from one sample in a study of T cells in Graves' hyperthyroidism and ophthalmopathy. TCRdb passed the multiplex PCR reads through MiXCR, listing each CDR3 protein once. The sample includes over 500,000 distinct CDR3 sequences, around 43% seen only once; the top ten take about 45%. The sequenced material came from peripheral blood or thyroid tissue (not recorded which). These receptors were collected from an adult woman with Graves' disease, either hyperthyroidism or ophthalmopathy (not recorded which). Each CDR3 is given with its conserved first and last residue. Fields, in order: D gene, clone size, J gene, V gene, CDR3 DNA, CDR3 protein. A D gene is named only where the DNA matches it firmly. Clone size appears in some rows only: once, few, many, or a class for an expanded clone.

>NA|NA|TRBJ2-2|TRBV7-3
TGTGCCAGCAGCCCCCAAAACCGAAACACCGGGGAGCTGTTTTTT
CASSPQNRNTGELFF
>NA|many|TRBJ1-5|TRBV2
TGTGCCAGCAGTGAACCCAGGGGACGTCCCCAGCATTTT
CASSEPRGRPQHF
>TRBD1|NA|TRBJ2-5|TRBV10-3
TGTGCCATCAAAAACAGGGGGCAAGAGACCCAGTACTTC
CAIKNRGQETQYF
>NA|NA|TRBJ2-7|TRBV7-9
TGTGCCAGCAGCGAGACGGGGCCAACCTACGAGCAGTACTTC
CASSETGPTYEQYF
>NA|NA|TRBJ2-6|TRBV2
TGTGCCAGCAGTGAATCAGGGGTCAACGTCCTGACTTTC
CASSESGVNVLTF
>NA|few|TRBJ1-1|TRBV10-3
TGTGCCATCAGGACGGCCGTGAACACTGAAGCTTTCTTT
CAIRTAVNTEAFF
>NA|NA|TRBJ1-2|TRBV15
TGTGCCGCCAGCAGCGCGCGACTGGGTGGCTACACCTTC
CAASSARLGGYTF
>NA|NA|TRBJ1-3|TRBV4-1
TGCGCCAGCCAGTTACACTACTCTGGAAACACCATATATTTT
CASQLHYSGNTIYF
>NA|NA|TRBJ1-2|TRBV12-3/TRBV12-4
TGTGCCAGCAGTATCCGGGACTCTGGAGGCTACACCTTC
CASSIRDSGGYTF
>NA|many|TRBJ1-1|TRBV5-6
TGTGCCAGCAGCTGGGGGATGGGTGAAGCTTTCTTT
CASSWGMGEAFF
>TRBD1|NA|TRBJ1-1|TRBV14
TGTGCCAGCAGCCAACAGGACAGGGTGGCCGGCAATGAAGCTTTCTTT
CASSQQDRVAGNEAFF
>NA|many|TRBJ1-5|TRBV5-1
TGCGCCAGCAGAGTAGACCAGGGCAATCAGCCCCAGCATTTT
CASRVDQGNQPQHF
>TRBD1|NA|TRBJ1-2|TRBV19
TGTGCCAGTAGTCCTCCGGACAGGCTTGGGGGCTATGGCTACACCTTC
CASSPPDRLGGYGYTF
>NA|NA|TRBJ1-2|TRBV7-6
TGTGCCAGCAGCTTAGGTGGACCCACCTTC
CASSLGGPTF
>TRBD1|NA|TRBJ1-2|TRBV5-1
TGCGCCAGCAGCCCAGACAGGGGGCGGTCTGGCTACACCTTC
CASSPDRGRSGYTF
>NA|NA|TRBJ1-6|TRBV7-9
TGTGCCAGCAGCACCTCCCACCACCAGTCACCCCTCCACTTT
CASSTSHHQSPLHF
>TRBD2|few|TRBJ2-2|TRBV6-5
TGTGCCAGCAGACCAGGACTAGCGGGCGCGAACACCGGGGAGCTGTTTTTT
CASRPGLAGANTGELFF
>NA|NA|TRBJ1-6|TRBV10-3
TGTGCTAGGGTACAGGCTAATTCACCCCTCCACTTT
CARVQANSPLHF
>NA|few|TRBJ2-6|TRBV12-3/TRBV12-4
TGTGCCAGCGGGAACTCTGGGGCCAACGTCCTGACTTTC
CASGNSGANVLTF
>TRBD1|NA|TRBJ2-5|TRBV2
TGTGCCAGCAGTGGAGTCCCACAGGGGACCCAAGAGACCCAGTACTTC
CASSGVPQGTQETQYF
>NA|many|TRBJ1-4|TRBV5-6
TGTGCCAGCAGCTTGATCGGGGCAACTAATGAAAAACTGTTTTTT
CASSLIGATNEKLFF
>NA|many|TRBJ1-2|TRBV20-1
TGCAGTGCAAATATTCGACAGAACTATGGCTACACCTTC
CSANIRQNYGYTF
>TRBD2|NA|TRBJ2-7|TRBV11-2
TGTGCCAGCAGAACACTAGCGGGAGCCTACGAGCAGTACTTC
CASRTLAGAYEQYF
>NA|many|TRBJ2-2|TRBV15
TGTGCCACCAGCAGAGAATGGGGGAGCACCGGGGAGCTGTTTTTT
CATSREWGSTGELFF
>NA|many|TRBJ2-7|TRBV11-2
TGTGCCAGCAGGCTGAACGCGAACGAGCAGTACTTC
CASRLNANEQYF
>TRBD1|NA|TRBJ2-1|TRBV10-3
TGTGCCATCAACAGACAGGGGGCTTCCTACAATGAGCAGTTCTTC
CAINRQGASYNEQFF
>TRBD1|NA|TRBJ1-5|TRBV10-3
TGTGCCACCGGGGACAGGGGGGACCAGCCCCAGCATTTT
CATGDRGDQPQHF
>TRBD2|NA|TRBJ2-2|TRBV10-2
TGCGCCAGCAGTGTCGGGACTAGCGGGGGGCTGGGGGAGCTGTTTTTT
CASSVGTSGGLGELFF
>NA|NA|TRBJ1-5|TRBV2
TGTGCCAGCAGTGACACAGGGCCGAATCAGCCCCAGCATTTT
CASSDTGPNQPQHF
>TRBD1|once|TRBJ2-5|TRBV7-9
TGTGCCAGCAGCCACCGGGGACAGCAAGAGACCCAGTACTTC
CASSHRGQQETQYF
>TRBD1|few|TRBJ2-5|TRBV3-1
TGTGCCAGCAGCCGCAGACAGGGGAGGAAGACCCAGTACTTC
CASSRRQGRKTQYF
>NA|many|TRBJ1-1|TRBV7-9
TGTGCCAGCAGCTTGGGGGCTCAGAACACTGAAGCTTTCTTT
CASSLGAQNTEAFF
>TRBD1|NA|TRBJ1-2|TRBV7-8
TGTGCCAGCAGCTGGGACAGGGAGACTGGCTACACCTTC
CASSWDRETGYTF
>TRBD1|many|TRBJ1-2|TRBV9
TGTGCCAGCAGCCCCGGCTCAGGGGGAGGCTACACCTTC
CASSPGSGGGYTF
>NA|NA|TRBJ2-6|TRBV20-1
TGCAGTGCTAGAGTAGGGGGGCGAGGCACTGAAGCTTTC
CSARVGGRGTEAF
>TRBD1|NA|TRBJ2-7|TRBV2
TGTGCCAGCAGAGCTTCTCGGGACAGGGCATACGAGCAGTACTTC
CASRASRDRAYEQYF
>NA|NA|TRBJ1-5|TRBV10-3
TGTGCCATCAGTGAAGGGGGGGGAGAGACCCAGCATTTT
CAISEGGGETQHF
>NA|NA|TRBJ1-1|TRBV2
TGTGCCAGCAGGTTCCTCAATATGAACACTGAAGCTTTCTTT
CASRFLNMNTEAFF
>NA|NA|TRBJ2-1|TRBV29-1
TGCAGCGTTGCCCCACCAGGGTATAATAAGAACAATGAGCAGTTCTTC
CSVAPPGYNKNNEQFF
>NA|many|TRBJ1-5|TRBV19
TGTGCCAGTAGTGTATCGAGACTGCCCCAGCATTTT
CASSVSRLPQHF
>NA|NA|TRBJ2-7|TRBV6-1
TGTGCCAGCAGTGAAGGGACCTGGGAGCAGTACTTC
CASSEGTWEQYF
>NA|many|TRBJ1-1|TRBV5-6
TGTGCCAGCAGCTTTCGATTCGGGGACACTGAAGCTTTCTTT
CASSFRFGDTEAFF
>NA|few|TRBJ2-5|TRBV20-1
TGCAGTGCGAGAACTGAAGAGACCCAGTACTTC
CSARTEETQYF
>TRBD1|many|TRBJ2-7|TRBV11-2
TGTGCCAGCCACTACCCGGGCAGGGGGTCCTACGAGCAGTACTTC
CASHYPGRGSYEQYF
>TRBD2|many|TRBJ2-6|TRBV20-1
TGCAGTGTTAGAAGCGGGAGTACAGGGGCCAACGTCCTGACTTTC
CSVRSGSTGANVLTF
>TRBD2|once|TRBJ2-2|TRBV2
TGTGCCAGCAGTGACGATAGCGGGGCCGGGGAGCTGTTTTTT
CASSDDSGAGELFF